A selection of T cell receptor beta chains follows, all from one sample in a study of molecular identifiers for immune sequencing clone quantification. MiXCR was run by TCRdb on the PCR reads, yielding one entry per CDR3 protein. The sample has about half a million distinct CDR3 sequences, about 22% seen once; the top ten hold about 0.84%. The specimen was naive CD8+ T cells from blood, with Jurkat cell RNA spiked in. The receptors shown here come from a human donor in good health. Some libraries in this study had Jurkat cell RNA spiked in. The CDR3 runs from the conserved cysteine through the conserved F or W. A clone size is listed for some rows: how often the clone was seen (once, few, many), or a class if it is expanded.

TRBV4-3	few	TRBJ2-3	16	CASSQSSGTSTDTQYF
TRBV28	.	TRBJ2-7	17	CASSPARGDTPSYEQYF
TRBV28	many	TRBJ2-6	15	CASSGPPMGANVLTF
TRBV7-2	few	TRBJ2-1	14	CASSPTRVGPEQFF
TRBV7-6	.	TRBJ2-3	16	CASSLAVGILTDTQYF
TRBV12-3/TRBV12-4	.	TRBJ2-3	21	CASRYVRPGQGAMGLTDTQYF
TRBV27	.	TRBJ1-1	16	CASSERTGGLDTEAFF
TRBV21-1	many	TRBJ2-5	14	CASSKAGQGETQYF
TRBV6-2/TRBV6-3	few	TRBJ2-5	14	CASIPGTDQETQYF
TRBV28	.	TRBJ2-1	16	CASSPRQGKGCNEQFF
TRBV6-1	many	TRBJ1-1	16	CASRAWGGDRGTEAFF
TRBV6-4	.	TRBJ2-3	15	CASTETGLSLDTQYF
TRBV30	.	TRBJ2-7	12	CAWSATGGEQYF
TRBV3-1	.	TRBJ1-4	14	CASSLGQLNEKLFF
TRBV20-1	few	TRBJ1-2	12	CSALDRPYGYTF
TRBV18	many	TRBJ1-1	16	CASSPRDSSTYTEAFF
TRBV7-9	few	TRBJ2-5	14	CASSPLDTQETQYF
TRBV5-4	many	TRBJ2-2	15	CASSSSTRDTGELFF
TRBV7-9	.	TRBJ2-2	17	CASSLVAVSGHPEELFF
TRBV2	.	TRBJ1-5	16	CASSERGEEDYQPQHF
TRBV20-1	.	TRBJ2-7	14	CSAAPGRGNYEQYF
TRBV12-5	many	TRBJ2-3	15	CASGPGLGGTDTQYF
TRBV15	.	TRBJ2-3	15	CATSRGTSGTDTQYF
TRBV12-3/TRBV12-4	few	TRBJ1-5	14	CASSSLGIDQPQHF
TRBV10-3	.	TRBJ2-3	14	CATAAPSSADTQYF
TRBV19	few	TRBJ1-5	13	CASSIVGNQPQHF
TRBV4-3	many	TRBJ2-1	14	CASSPGHGADEQFF
TRBV18	many	TRBJ1-1	13	CASSPIEGAEAFF
TRBV14	many	TRBJ2-3	19	CASSQEWSQREGPADTQYF
TRBV19	.	TRBJ2-4	18	CASSIWLDREDGKNIQYF
TRBV6-2/TRBV6-3	few	TRBJ2-1	15	CASSPLGTSGIEQFF
TRBV7-2	many	TRBJ1-4	14	CASSPGTGGEKLFF
TRBV4-3	few	TRBJ2-7	15	CASSRDRGPSYEQYF
TRBV29-1	many	TRBJ2-7	13	CSVLAGGGYEQYF
TRBV28	.	TRBJ2-1	18	CASSSQTVSGGDYNEQFF
TRBV28	many	TRBJ1-5	16	CASSQIRDRGYQPQHF
TRBV13	.	TRBJ2-1	16	CASSLFWVSEYNEQFF
TRBV2	many	TRBJ2-6	19	CASRSPGQNYLSGANVLTF
TRBV30	few	TRBJ2-3	15	CAWSASPLGTDTQYF
TRBV13	few	TRBJ2-3	13	CASSWTGGDTQYF
TRBV7-6	.	TRBJ2-5	14	CASSSRDRQETQYF
TRBV27	few	TRBJ2-4	15	CASSPAGGPGNIQYF
TRBV20-1	.	TRBJ2-7	12	CSASGQAYEQYF
TRBV19	.	TRBJ1-5	13	CASRLGNNQPQHF
TRBV7-9	.	TRBJ2-7	13	CAGSPGGSYEQYF
TRBV3-1	few	TRBJ2-7	12	CASSQETGGEYF
TRBV4-3	few	TRBJ2-7	15	CASSQEFAGSYEQYF
TRBV2	.	TRBJ2-7	14	CASSPTSGYYEQYF
TRBV27	many	TRBJ2-3	15	CASSLLPPELDTQYF
TRBV7-9	.	TRBJ2-7	13	CASSTGLVSEQYF
TRBV3-1	once	TRBJ2-5	19	CASSPPFLSWQGVRKTQYF
TRBV9	.	TRBJ2-3	16	CASSGGGLGVTDTQYF
TRBV2	many	TRBJ1-6	15	CASKLQSSYNSPLHF
TRBV27	.	TRBJ1-2	15	CASSSHQGRSYGYTF
TRBV19	few	TRBJ2-7	16	CASSKGLRVLSYEQYF
TRBV29-1	many	TRBJ1-2	14	CSVEAQGLTNGYTF
TRBV15	.	TRBJ2-5	17	CATSRVGSGSEQETQYF